This TCR beta chain was captured in a study of blood T cell repertoires in COVID-19. Study overall: Acute-phase and convalescent COVID-19 samples originated in the United States, Italy and Spain. Sample material is recorded as cDNA or gDNA derived from T cells, B-cell-depleted T cells, or PBMCs.

Source study methods: For nucleated cells, counts were estimated from reference gene primer amplification. Assay: immunoSEQ multiplex PCR; the TCRdb copy retains only in-frame clones and omits some. V, J and clone size are those of that table, while D and trimming were read from the DNA. The sample shows roughly 120,000 clones, roughly 80% of them seen only once. Germline-derived CDR1 and CDR2 are ENHRY and SYGVKD. Between the trimmed V and J ends, which lost 6 bases and 4 bases, there was a span of 14 bases. The CDR3 consists of 14 residues. The TCR was taken from a man aged 25 to 40 with acute or convalescent COVID-19. The sequenced sample consisted of peripheral blood. This chain connects TRBV10-3 to TRBJ2-3; D may be TRBD1 (5 bases). The CDR3 loop is CAIRTASQADTQYF. CDR3 DNA sequence: TGTGCCATCAGGACAGCGTCGCAGGCAGATACGCAGTATTTT.